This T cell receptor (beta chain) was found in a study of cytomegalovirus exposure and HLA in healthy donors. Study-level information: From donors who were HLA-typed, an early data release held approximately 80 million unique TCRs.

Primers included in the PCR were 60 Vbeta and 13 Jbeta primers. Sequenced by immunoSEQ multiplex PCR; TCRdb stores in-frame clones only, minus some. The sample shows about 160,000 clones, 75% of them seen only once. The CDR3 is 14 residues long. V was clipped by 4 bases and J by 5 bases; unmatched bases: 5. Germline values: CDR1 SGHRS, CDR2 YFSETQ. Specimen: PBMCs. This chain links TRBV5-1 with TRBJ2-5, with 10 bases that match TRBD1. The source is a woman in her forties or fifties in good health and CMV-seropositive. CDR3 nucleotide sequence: TGCGCCAGCAGCGGAGGACAGGGGGAGGAGACCCAGTACTTC. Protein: CASSGGQGEETQYF.